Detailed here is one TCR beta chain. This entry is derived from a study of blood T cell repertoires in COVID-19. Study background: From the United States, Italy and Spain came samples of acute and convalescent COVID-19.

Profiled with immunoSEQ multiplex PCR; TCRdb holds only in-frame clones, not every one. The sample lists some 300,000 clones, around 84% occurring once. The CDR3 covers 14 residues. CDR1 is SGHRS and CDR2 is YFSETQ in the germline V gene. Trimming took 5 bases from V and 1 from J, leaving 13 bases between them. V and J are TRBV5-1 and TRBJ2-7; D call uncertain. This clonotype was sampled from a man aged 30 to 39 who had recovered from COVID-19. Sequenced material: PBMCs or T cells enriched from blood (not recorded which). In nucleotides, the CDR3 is TGCGCCAGCAGTGCTTGGCAGACTTCCTACGAGCAGTACTTC. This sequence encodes CASSAWQTSYEQYF.